This TCR beta chain is drawn from a study of CD8+ T cells in alopecia areata. Study results and limitations: It was less clear whether patients shared TCRs than it was in mice, possibly because of HLA.

The treatment is: oral pan-JAK inhibitor, 5-10 mg twice daily. The CDR3 has 11 amino acids. V lost 5 bases and J 9 bases, leaving 8 bases between the germline ends. From germline, CDR1 is SGHTA and CDR2 FQGNSA. After isolation, RNA underwent reverse transcription to generate cDNA as the sequencing template. Sequencing used immunoSEQ multiplex PCR; TCRdb keeps in-frame clones, though not all of them. The sample shows under 200,000 clones, 65% of them seen only once. With regard to this clone: Its cognate antigen is unknown.

V is TRBV7-2 and J is TRBJ2-1; D call uncertain. This clonotype originated in a human donor with alopecia areata. Sample: CD4+ T cells sorted from blood, taken at week 4, from a patient treated with tofacitinib. The CDR3 DNA reads as TGTGCCAGCAGCGGGCTGTTTGAGCAGTTCTTC. This sequence encodes CASSGLFEQFF.